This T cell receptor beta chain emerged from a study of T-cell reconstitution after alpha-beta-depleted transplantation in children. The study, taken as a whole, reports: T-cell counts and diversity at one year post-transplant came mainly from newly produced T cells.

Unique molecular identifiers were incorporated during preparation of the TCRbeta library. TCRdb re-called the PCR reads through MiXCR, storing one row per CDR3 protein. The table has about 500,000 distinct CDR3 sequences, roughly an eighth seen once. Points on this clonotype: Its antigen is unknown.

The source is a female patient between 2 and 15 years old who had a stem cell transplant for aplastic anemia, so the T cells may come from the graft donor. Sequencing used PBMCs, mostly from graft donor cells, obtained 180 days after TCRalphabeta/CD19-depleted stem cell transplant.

CDR3 sequence: CASSQEGTSGFSTDTQYF. CDR3 in DNA: TGTGCCAGCAGCCAAGAAGGGACTAGCGGGTTTAGCACAGATACGCAGTATTTT. The chain recombines TRBV4-2 with TRBJ2-3; 12 positions match TRBD2. CDR3 length: 18 amino acids. J gave up 0 bases and V 0 bases, and 4 bases lay outside the gene matches. The germline gives CDR1 LGHNA, CDR2 YNFKEQ.